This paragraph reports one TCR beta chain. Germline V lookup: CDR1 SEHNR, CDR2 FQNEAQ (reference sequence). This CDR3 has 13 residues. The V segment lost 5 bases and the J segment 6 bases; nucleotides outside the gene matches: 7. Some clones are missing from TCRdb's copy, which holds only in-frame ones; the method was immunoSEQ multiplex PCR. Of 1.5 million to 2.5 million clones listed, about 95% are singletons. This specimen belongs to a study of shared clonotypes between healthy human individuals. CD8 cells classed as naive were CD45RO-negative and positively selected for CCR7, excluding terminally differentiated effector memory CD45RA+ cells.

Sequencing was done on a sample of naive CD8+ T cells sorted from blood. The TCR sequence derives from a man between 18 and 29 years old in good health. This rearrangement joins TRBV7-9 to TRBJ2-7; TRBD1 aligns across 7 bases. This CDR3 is CASSPPDRTEQYF. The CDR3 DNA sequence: TGTGCCAGCAGCCCCCCGGACAGGACCGAGCAGTACTTC.